These 18 T cell receptor beta chains were sequenced from one sample in a study of T cell responses to AZD1222 COVID-19 vaccine. TCRdb's copy holds only in-frame clones and misses some; the assay was immunoSEQ multiplex PCR. The sample holds some 110,000 clones; approximately 85% are singletons and the top ten take approximately 4%. The sample consisted of peripheral blood, taken on day 0 of MenACWY control vaccination. The receptors were gathered from an adult in good health.

The table lists this clone with a few counts. The chain employs TRBV28 and TRBJ1-6; TRBD1 matches at 11 bases. Germline V CDR1 and CDR2: MDHEN, SYDVKM. The J segment lost 10 bases and the V segment lost 6 bases, leaving 8 bases of the junction unmatched. This CDR3 has 15 residues. This CDR3 is CASRSRDRGLSPLHF. The CDR3 DNA sequence: TGTGCCAGCAGAAGCCGGGACAGGGGGTTGTCACCCCTCCACTTT.

The CDR3 DNA is TGTGCCAGTAAGATGACTAGTTTACCCCAAGAGACCCAGTACTTC. Encoded protein: CASKMTSLPQETQYF. This chain joins TRBV2 and TRBJ2-5; a possible D gene is TRBD2 (6 bases). Per germline, CDR1 SNHLY and CDR2 FYNNEI. CDR3 length: 15 residues. The V end was cut by 9 bases, the J end by 1 base, with 18 bases between. The full variable domain, completed using reference TRBV2 and TRBJ2-5, is EPEVTQTPSHQVTQMGQEVILRCVPISNHLYFYWYRQILGQKVEFLVSFYNNEISEKSEIFDDQFSVERPDGSNFTLKIRSTKLEDSAMYFCASKMTSLPQETQYFGPGTRLLVL.

V is TRBV2 and J is TRBJ1-2; 11 nucleotides align to TRBD1. V lost 7 bases to trimming and J lost 1 base; unmatched junction nucleotides: 5. The CDR3 spans 15 residues. The germline gives CDR1 SNHLY, CDR2 FYNNEI. CDR3 in amino acids: CASTRGQGVNYGYTF. Here the CDR3 DNA reads TGTGCCAGCACTCGGGGACAGGGGGTTAACTATGGCTACACCTTC.

This rearrangement joins TRBV5-1 to TRBJ1-6; D unresolved. The germline V gene has CDR1 SGHRS and CDR2 YFSETQ. With 2 bases removed from V and 8 bases from J, the gap between germline ends came to 5 bases. This CDR3 is 12 amino acids long. The CDR3: CASSLGDSPLHF. The CDR3 nucleotides read TGCGCCAGCAGCTTAGGCGATTCACCCCTCCACTTT.

The chain has TRBV4-2 and TRBJ2-1, with D tentatively TRBD1 or TRBD2 (7 bases each). Germline CDR1 and CDR2: LGHNA and YNFKEQ. The CDR3 loop spans 15 amino acids. V lost 0 bases, J lost 8 bases, and 14 bases lay in between. The CDR3 DNA follows: TGTGCCAGCAGCCAAGATGGCAGGGGGGGCGATGAGCAGTTCTTC. This gives the protein CASSQDGRGGDEQFF.

This chain links TRBV7-8 with TRBJ1-2, with D maybe TRBD1 (5 bases). CDR3 size: 13 residues. V lost 5 bases, J lost 3 bases, and 10 bases lay in between. Per germline, CDR1 SGHVS and CDR2 FQNEAQ. CDR3 sequence: CASSRDGYYGYTF. Written as DNA, the CDR3 is TGTGCCAGCAGCCGGGACGGATACTATGGCTACACCTTC.

In its sample, this clone was seen once. This sequence joins TRBV27 and TRBJ2-3; 7 bases line up with TRBD2. V dropped 2 bases and J dropped 5; count of bases not matched to a gene: 1. This CDR3 has 13 amino acids. The germline gives CDR1 MNHEY, CDR2 SMNVEV (reference sequence). CDR3 nucleotides: TGTGCCAGCAGTTTAGCGGGGGAAGATACGCAGTATTTT. This translates into CASSLAGEDTQYF.

The chain is built from TRBV27 and TRBJ2-3; D not resolved. The germline V gene has CDR1 MNHEY and CDR2 SMNVEV (reference sequence). The CDR3 is made up of 14 amino acids. Trimming shortened V by 1 base and J by 2 bases, and 7 bases separated the two germline ends. CDR3 bases: TGTGCCAGCAGTTTATGGACCCACACAGATACGCAGTATTTT. Translation: CASSLWTHTDTQYF.

This clone appeared a few times. The chain is built from TRBV5-1 and TRBJ2-5; D call uncertain. CDR3 length: 14 residues. The V and J ends lost 3 bases and 2 bases respectively, with 11 bases between them. Germline V gives CDR1 SGHRS, CDR2 YFSETQ. CDR3 in amino acids: CASSSGYTQETQYF. CDR3 sequence (DNA): TGCGCCAGCAGCTCCGGGTATACGCAAGAGACCCAGTACTTC.

The chain employs TRBV4-2 and TRBJ1-3; 7 positions match TRBD1. With 6 bases clipped from V and 4 bases from J, the junction kept 9 bases outside the gene matches. This CDR3 has 15 residues. Germline V gene lookup returns CDR1 LGHNA and CDR2 YNFKEQ. The CDR3 DNA reads as TGTGCCAGCAGGGACGACAGGGCGAGCGGAAACACCATATATTTT. It is translated as CASRDDRASGNTIYF.

V usage is TRBV6-2 or TRBV6-3 and J usage is TRBJ2-3; D uncertain. V lost 3 bases and J lost 0, with 13 bases in between. Per germline, CDR1 MNHEY and CDR2 SVGEGT. The CDR3 sequence is 16 residues long. The CDR3 sequence: CASSYYEVSSTDTQYF. The DNA for the CDR3 is TGTGCCAGCAGTTATTACGAGGTTTCTAGCACAGATACGCAGTATTTT.

V gene TRBV2 combines with J gene TRBJ1-2; TRBD1 agrees at 11 bases. The CDR3 length is 14 residues. Germline CDR1 reads SNHLY; CDR2 reads FYNNEI. The J segment lost 4 bases and the V segment lost 6 bases, leaving 4 bases of the junction unmatched. The chain's CDR3 is CASRGQGVIYGYTF. The CDR3 DNA reads TGTGCCAGCAGGGGACAGGGGGTAATCTATGGCTACACCTTC. The variable domain in full, completed from reference TRBV2 and TRBJ1-2, reads EPEVTQTPSHQVTQMGQEVILRCVPISNHLYFYWYRQILGQKVEFLVSFYNNEISEKSEIFDDQFSVERPDGSNFTLKIRSTKLEDSAMYFCASRGQGVIYGYTFGSGTRLTVV.

The count of this clone is one. V usage is TRBV29-1 and J usage is TRBJ1-2, with 7 bases that match TRBD1. Germline lookup yields CDR1 SQVTM and CDR2 ANQGSEA. Losses at the gene ends were 6 bases for V and 3 bases for J; bases not matched to a gene: 4. The CDR3 contains 12 residues. CDR3: CSVRQGDYGYTF. Here the CDR3 DNA reads TGCAGCGTACGACAGGGTGACTATGGCTACACCTTC.

The chain couples TRBV10-2 to TRBJ2-5, with 12 nucleotides matching TRBD2. The CDR3 is made up of 17 amino acids. Looked up from germline, CDR1 is WSHSY and CDR2 is SAAADI. V gave up 6 bases and J gave up 2 bases; unmatched junction bases: 10. The CDR3 nucleotides read TGCGCCAGCAGCGGCATACTAGCGGGGGGCGCACAAGAGACCCAGTACTTC. Protein product: CASSGILAGGAQETQYF.

This rearrangement joins TRBV18 to TRBJ1-5, with D tentatively TRBD1 (5 bases). From germline, CDR1 is KGHSH and CDR2 LQKENI. The CDR3 runs 17 residues. Trimming removed 2 bases at V and 2 bases at J, with 16 bases between. Here the CDR3 DNA reads TGTGCCAGCTCACCATCGGGGGGAGGTGGAGGCAATCAGCCCCAGCATTTT. Protein: CASSPSGGGGGNQPQHF.

The genes are TRBV29-1 and TRBJ2-3; 9 positions match TRBD2. V shed 6 bases, J shed 2 bases, and the junction held 9 bases outside the gene matches. The CDR3 is 15 amino acids. Germline lookup yields CDR1 SQVTM and CDR2 ANQGSEA. CDR3 nucleotide sequence: TGCAGCGTGTCGGGACTAGCTCACCCCACAGATACGCAGTATTTT. Its translation is CSVSGLAHPTDTQYF.

This clone was picked up a small number of times. The chain links TRBV7-9 to TRBJ1-2; D call uncertain. From germline, CDR1 is SEHNR and CDR2 FQNEAQ (reference sequence). Trimming left V 1 base short and J 7 bases short, with 13 bases between. This CDR3 contains 14 residues. The CDR3 sequence: CASSLGVNTGGYTF. The CDR3 bases are TGTGCCAGCAGCTTAGGAGTGAACACGGGTGGCTACACCTTC.

The chain links TRBV6-1 to TRBJ2-7; D not certain. Germline CDR1 is MNHNS and CDR2 is SASEGT. The CDR3 loop spans 11 amino acids. The V end lost 3 bases, the J end lost 4 bases, and 4 bases lay between the germline ends. Written as DNA, the CDR3 is TGTGCCAGCAGTGATATGTACGAGCAGTACTTC. This sequence encodes CASSDMYEQYF.